This is a list of T cell receptor beta chains from one sample in a study of T cells in Graves' hyperthyroidism and ophthalmopathy. TCRdb re-analysed the multiplex PCR reads in MiXCR, keeping a single row per CDR3 protein. The table lists around 350,000 distinct CDR3 sequences, over 12% of them singletons. The sequenced sample was blood. The source is a woman aged 55-69 years with Graves' ophthalmopathy. CDR3s include the opening cysteine and the closing phenylalanine or tryptophan. Fields, in order: CDR3 length, clone size, V gene, J gene, D gene, CDR3 protein. The D gene is left open where the match is weak. Clone size is given for some rows only: seen once, a few or many times, or a class if the clone is expanded.

12,many,TRBV10-3,TRBJ1-1,NA,CAISDPKPEAFF
18,few,TRBV7-3,TRBJ2-6,NA,CASSLTSLGSSGANVLTF
13,NA,TRBV12-3/TRBV12-4,TRBJ1-2,TRBD1,CASTQGAYYGYTF
16,few,TRBV27,TRBJ2-3,NA,CASRTGTRLGTDTQYF
13,NA,TRBV5-1,TRBJ2-3,TRBD2,CASTSGGTDTQYF
16,many,TRBV11-2,TRBJ2-1,TRBD1,CASSWTQGGSYNEQFF
15,NA,TRBV5-1,TRBJ2-7,TRBD1,CASSWDGQGALEQYF
17,many,TRBV2,TRBJ2-1,NA,CASSEGRGAETYNEQFF
11,many,TRBV2,TRBJ1-1,NA,CASSIRGDAFF
16,NA,TRBV7-3,TRBJ2-1,TRBD2,CASSLGLAGNHNEQFF
17,NA,TRBV7-8,TRBJ1-4,NA,CASSLGLGATTNEKLFF
15,NA,TRBV5-6,TRBJ2-3,TRBD2,CASSLTAGVVDTQYF
14,many,TRBV11-2,TRBJ2-1,NA,CASSSLVELNEQFF
16,many,TRBV7-2,TRBJ2-3,NA,CASSPTPLLGSSTQYF
17,NA,TRBV4-1,TRBJ2-1,TRBD2,CASSQDSGLAGPNEQFF
14,many,TRBV5-1,TRBJ1-5,NA,CASSLYTGNQPQHF
14,NA,TRBV7-9,TRBJ1-2,TRBD1,CASSFRDSGRGYTF
17,NA,TRBV7-2,TRBJ1-6,NA,CASSPHGGRDMDSPLHF
16,few,TRBV6-5,TRBJ1-3,NA,CASSYGGRAIGNTIYF
14,NA,TRBV6-1,TRBJ2-4,TRBD2,CASSEGAGVNIQYF
14,many,TRBV2,TRBJ2-2,NA,CASTGRRNTGELFF
13,many,TRBV20-1,TRBJ1-1,NA,CSAREDLNTEAFF
14,many,TRBV6-1,TRBJ1-5,NA,CASSASDRNQPQHF
15,few,TRBV5-1,TRBJ2-3,NA,CASSFGGAGTDTQYF
14,NA,TRBV28,TRBJ1-5,TRBD1,CASTLTGLHQPQHF
16,many,TRBV7-9,TRBJ2-4,NA,CASSMWRVEAKNIQYF
16,many,TRBV7-9,TRBJ2-5,TRBD2,CASSSPELASRETQYF
13,few,TRBV30,TRBJ1-4,NA,CAWNGRGGEKLFF